These 28 T cell receptor beta chains came from one sample sequenced in a study of PD-1 blockade in classical Hodgkin lymphoma. Time point reported: cycle 4 day 1 (C4D1), after 5 to 7 weeks of nivolumab. Each of the patients experienced relapse following autologous stem cell transplantation, and their brentuximab vedotin exposure differed. Profiling relied on immunoSEQ multiplex PCR, and the TCRdb table lists in-frame clones only, not all of them. The data contain some 48,000 clones, 80% of them singletons. The specimen was peripheral blood mononuclear cells (PBMCs), collected before the fourth cycle of nivolumab. These receptor sequences come from a human donor with classical Hodgkin lymphoma.

This chain connects TRBV7-2 to TRBJ2-3; D possibly uses TRBD1 or TRBD2 (5 bases each). Trimming removed 5 bases from V and 7 bases from J, with 13 bases in between. Per germline, CDR1 SGHTA and CDR2 FQGNSA. There are 13 residues in the CDR3. The CDR3 bases are TGTGCCAGCAGCCCTTTGAGGGGTTATACGCAGTATTTT. It specifies CASSPLRGYTQYF. The full variable domain, rest sourced from reference TRBV7-2 and TRBJ2-3, is GAGVSQSPSNKVTEKGKDVELRCDPISGHTALYWYRQSLGQGLEFLIYFQGNSAPDKSGLPSDRFSAERTGGSVSTLTIQRTQQEDSAVYLCASSPLRGYTQYFGPGTRLTVL.

The J gene is TRBJ2-3, the V gene TRBV25-1; D remains unclear. The CDR3 runs 14 residues. Per germline, CDR1 MGHDK and CDR2 SYGVNS. V shed 4 bases and J shed 5 bases, with 13 bases lying between them. This chain's CDR3 is CASSADPNRDTQYF. The CDR3 DNA reads TGTGCCAGCAGTGCTGACCCCAACAGAGATACGCAGTATTTT.

This chain uses TRBV30 with TRBJ2-5; a weak D match, TRBD1 (6 bases). The DNA end is a closer match to TRBJ2-7, so the J assignment may be wrong. Germline lookup yields CDR1 GTSNPN and CDR2 SVGIG (reference sequence). This CDR3 has 14 amino acids. This CDR3 is CAWRPLTGFHEQYF. The CDR3 DNA sequence: TGTGCCTGGCGTCCTCTCACAGGGTTCCACGAGCAGTACTTC.

As DNA, the CDR3 is TGTGCCAGCAGCTTAGAGGGAGGGGGGGAGGAGACCCAGTACTTC. Its protein is CASSLEGGGEETQYF. The V and J genes are TRBV7-8 and TRBJ2-5; D is perhaps TRBD2 (7 bases). Trimming stripped 1 base from V and 5 bases from J, with 14 bases between. This CDR3 comprises 15 residues. The germline gives CDR1 SGHVS, CDR2 FQNEAQ.

The CDR3 sequence is CASSLSSGRNTGELFF. The CDR3 bases are TGTGCCAGCAGCCTATCTAGCGGGCGGAACACCGGGGAGCTGTTTTTT. The chain recombines TRBV11-2 with TRBJ2-2; 8 positions agree with TRBD2. This CDR3 has 16 amino acids. Germline V lookup: CDR1 SGHAT, CDR2 FQNNGV. Losses at the gene ends were 5 bases for V and 1 base for J; bases not matched to a gene: 6. The variable domain in full, completed from reference TRBV11-2 and TRBJ2-2, reads EAGVAQSPRYKIIEKRQSVAFWCNPISGHATLYWYQQILGQGPKLLIQFQNNGVVDDSQLPKDRFSAERLKGVDSTLKIQPAKLEDSAVYLCASSLSSGRNTGELFFGEGSRLTVL.

The gene calls are TRBV18 and TRBJ1-3, with D unresolved. The CDR3 spans 13 residues. Trimming shortened V by 4 bases and J by 2 bases, and 6 bases separated the two germline ends. Germline V gives CDR1 KGHSH, CDR2 LQKENI. The CDR3 DNA sequence: TGTGCCAGCTCACTACAGCCTGGAAACACCATATATTTT. This codes for CASSLQPGNTIYF.

This chain links TRBV7-9 with TRBJ1-2; the D gene is possibly TRBD1 (5 bases). Germline loops: CDR1 SEHNR, CDR2 FQNEAQ (reference sequence). This CDR3 comprises 15 residues. V was trimmed by 6 bases and J by 4 bases, leaving 18 bases between them. The CDR3 nucleotides read TGTGCCAGCAGTCCCGCAGGGACCACGCTCTATGGCTACACCTTC. Amino acids: CASSPAGTTLYGYTF.

V usage is TRBV27 and J usage is TRBJ2-3; D not certain. Trimming stripped 2 bases from V and 5 bases from J, with 5 bases between. The CDR3 sequence is 12 residues long. CDR1 and CDR2 (germline): MNHEY, SMNVEV (reference sequence). The CDR3 DNA follows: TGTGCCAGCAGTTTAAAGGGAGATACGCAGTATTTT. Translated, it gives CASSLKGDTQYF.

CDR3 loop: CASSEAPGLAYEQYF. CDR3 in DNA: TGTGCCAGCAGTGAAGCGCCGGGACTAGCGTACGAGCAGTACTTC. V is TRBV6-1 and J is TRBJ2-7; 10 nucleotides line up with TRBD2. Germline values: CDR1 MNHNS, CDR2 SASEGT. The J segment lost 4 bases and the V segment lost 0 bases, leaving 3 bases of the junction unmatched. This CDR3 has 15 amino acids.

This clone was seen just once. The chain joins TRBV27 to TRBJ2-2; maybe TRBD1 (5 bases). The CDR3 sequence is 14 residues long. V was trimmed by 8 bases and J by 8 bases, leaving 18 bases between them. CDR1 and CDR2 (germline): MNHEY, SMNVEV (reference sequence). CDR3 DNA: TGTGCCAGCCGCACGACAGTTCTCCCGGGGGAGCTGTTTTTT. It is translated as CASRTTVLPGELFF.

The V and J genes are TRBV28 and TRBJ2-6, with D perhaps matching TRBD1 or TRBD2 (5 bases each). Germline V gives CDR1 MDHEN, CDR2 SYDVKM. The CDR3 has 16 residues. V shed 7 bases and J shed 4 bases, with 17 bases lying between them. CDR3 nucleotide sequence: TGTGCCAGCAATATCAACCCGGGGCGGGGGGCCAACGTCCTGACTTTC. This sequence encodes CASNINPGRGANVLTF.

V gene TRBV9 combines with J gene TRBJ2-1, with a possible D match to TRBD2 (5 bases). Germline V gene lookup returns CDR1 SGDLS and CDR2 YYNGEE. Between the trimmed V and J ends, which lost 0 bases and 3 bases, there was a span of 16 bases. The CDR3 runs 17 residues. The CDR3 here is CASSVGAVSGYYNEQFF. The CDR3 DNA reads as TGTGCCAGCAGCGTAGGGGCGGTGAGCGGATACTACAATGAGCAGTTCTTC.

The rearrangement joins TRBV19 to TRBJ1-6; the match to TRBD1 covers 8 bases. This CDR3 has 13 amino acids. Losses at the gene ends were 6 bases for V and 10 bases for J; bases not matched to a gene: 5. Germline V gene sequence: CDR1 LNHDA, CDR2 SQIVND (reference sequence). Here the CDR3 DNA reads TGTGCCAGTAGCCTGACAGGGGACTCACCCCTCCACTTT. It translates to CASSLTGDSPLHF.

The V gene is TRBV15, the J gene TRBJ2-1; TRBD2 aligns across 10 bases. Trimming at V came to 2 bases and at J to 8 bases, leaving 9 bases not matched to a gene. Germline CDR1 and CDR2: LNHNV and YYDKDF (reference sequence). The CDR3 is 16 residues long. The CDR3 DNA follows: TGTGCCACCAGCAGAAGACTGAGGCTAGCGGGAGATGAGCAGTTCTTC. This translates into CATSRRLRLAGDEQFF.

The table lists this clone with a few counts. The chain links TRBV5-1 to TRBJ2-1, with D uncertain. Germline V gene lookup returns CDR1 SGHRS and CDR2 YFSETQ. The V and J ends lost 1 base and 5 bases respectively, with 13 bases between them. This CDR3 comprises 15 residues. The CDR3 nucleotides read TGCGCCAGCAGCTTGCGAGGAAGCCCGAACAATGAGCAGTTCTTC. Amino acids: CASSLRGSPNNEQFF.

The rearrangement uses TRBV18 and TRBJ2-3; D may be TRBD2 (6 bases). V was cut by 3 bases and J by 4 bases, with 11 bases left in between. This CDR3 is built from 14 residues. Per germline, CDR1 KGHSH and CDR2 LQKENI. CDR3 in amino acids: CASSPGGGPDTQYF. For the CDR3, the DNA is TGTGCCAGCTCACCGGGTGGAGGGCCAGATACGCAGTATTTT.

CDR3: CATSSWQGLNNEQFF. CDR3 bases: TGTGCCACCAGCAGTTGGCAGGGACTCAACAATGAGCAGTTCTTC. The chain uses TRBV15 and TRBJ2-1, with D maybe TRBD2 (6 bases). In germline, CDR1 is LNHNV, CDR2 YYDKDF (reference sequence). This CDR3 has 15 amino acids. Trimming took off 3 bases at V and 5 bases at J, with 14 bases between the two ends.

In this sample, this clone turned up once. CDR3 sequence (DNA): TGTGCCAGCAGTGGGGAGGACAGGGGGTCCTACGAGCAGTACTTC. As protein: CASSGEDRGSYEQYF. V gene TRBV25-1 combines with J gene TRBJ2-7; TRBD1 agrees at 10 bases. This CDR3 is 15 amino acids long. V dropped 4 bases and J dropped 1; count of bases not matched to a gene: 4. Germline loops: CDR1 MGHDK, CDR2 SYGVNS.

This chain links TRBV5-8 with TRBJ1-5; no clear D. The CDR3 consists of 14 residues. Trimming stripped 0 bases from V and 2 bases from J, with 6 bases between. Germline CDR1 and CDR2: SGHTS and YDEGEE. The CDR3 sequence is CASSLGIRNQPQHF. CDR3 bases: TGTGCCAGCAGCTTGGGGATCCGCAATCAGCCCCAGCATTTT. Full variable domain (rest looked up from reference TRBV5-8 and TRBJ1-5): EAGVTQSPTHLIKTRGQQATLRCSPISGHTSVYWYQQALGLGLQFLLWYDEGEERNRGNFPPRFSGRQFPNYSSELNVNALELEDSALYLCASSLGIRNQPQHFGDGTRLSIL.

The rearrangement links TRBV6-5 to TRBJ1-1; D may be TRBD1 (5 bases). Trimming stripped 10 bases from V and 4 bases from J, with 16 bases between. The CDR3 is 13 residues long. The germline CDR1 and CDR2 sequences are MNHEY and SVGAGI. The chain's CDR3 is CATYLGEGTEAFF. CDR3 nucleotide sequence: TGTGCCACCTATCTAGGGGAAGGCACTGAAGCTTTCTTT.

The chain uses TRBV2 and TRBJ1-1; weak D call: TRBD1 (6 bases). Trimming cost V 5 bases and J 3 bases, with 7 bases left between them. Looked up from germline, CDR1 is SNHLY and CDR2 is FYNNEI. CDR3 length equals 12 residues. CDR3 residues: CASSYRDTEAFF. CDR3 coding DNA: TGTGCCAGCAGTTACAGGGACACTGAAGCTTTCTTT.

The count of this clone is one. This may come from a read error, since a much larger clone is one base off. The chain recombines TRBV5-1 with TRBJ2-5, with a tentative D call TRBD1 (7 bases). V lost 1 base and J 5 bases, leaving 18 bases between the germline ends. Germline assignment: CDR1 SGHRS and CDR2 YFSETQ. The CDR3 sequence is 16 residues long. The CDR3 reads CASSLKFAGQQETQYF. The CDR3 DNA follows: TGCGCCAGCAGCTTGAAATTTGCGGGACAGCAGGAGACCCAGTACTTC.

CDR3 nucleotides: TGTGCCAGCAGTCCTATCCCCCCCGAGAGGGGCTCTGGAAACACCATATATTTT. Its translation: CASSPIPPERGSGNTIYF. The chain recombines TRBV27 with TRBJ1-3, with D tentatively TRBD1 (5 bases). Germline V gene sequence: CDR1 MNHEY, CDR2 SMNVEV (reference sequence). V lost 5 bases and J 0 bases, leaving 20 bases between the germline ends. The length of the CDR3 is 18 residues.

This clone has only a few counts. J is TRBJ1-2 and V is TRBV6-6; D is ambiguous. The ends were cut back, 6 bases at V and 0 bases at J, with 8 bases in the middle. Germline CDR1 and CDR2: MNHNY and SVGAGI (reference sequence). The CDR3 has 13 amino acids. CDR3 nucleotides: TGTGCCAGCAGCCCCCAGGCTAACTATGGCTACACCTTC. Translated: CASSPQANYGYTF.

The V and J genes are TRBV4-3 and TRBJ2-7, with TRBD2 identical over 10 bases. CDR1 LGHNA and CDR2 YSLEER come from the germline V gene. Unmatched junction bases numbered 0, after V lost 0 bases and J lost 1 base. The CDR3 covers 15 residues. In DNA, the CDR3 is TGCGCCAGCAGCCAAGAAGCGGGGGGGTCCTACGAGCAGTACTTC. Translated: CASSQEAGGSYEQYF.

The chain is built from TRBV5-4 and TRBJ2-3; 10 positions agree with TRBD2. Germline CDR1 and CDR2: SGHNT and YYREEE (reference sequence). This CDR3 region has 15 residues. V was pared by 1 base and J by 5 bases, with 4 bases of the junction left unmatched. The CDR3 bases are TGTGCCAGCAGCTTGAGCCTAGCGGGAGTAGATACGCAGTATTTT. Translated: CASSLSLAGVDTQYF. The full variable domain, its missing parts supplied by reference TRBV5-4 and TRBJ2-3, is ETGVTQSPTHLIKTRGQQVTLRCSSQSGHNTVSWYQQALGQGPQFIFQYYREEENGRGNFPPRFSGLQFPNYSSELNVNALELDDSALYLCASSLSLAGVDTQYFGPGTRLTVL.

This clone was seen many times. Additional DNA sequences in this sample encode the identical CDR3. This chain joins TRBV18 and TRBJ2-4, with unresolved D. Trimming took off 0 bases at V and 0 bases at J, with 6 bases between the two ends. This CDR3 contains 15 residues. Germline V lookup: CDR1 KGHSH, CDR2 LQKENI. The CDR3 DNA sequence: TGTGCCAGCTCACCACCGACATTAGCCAAAAACATTCAGTACTTC. Amino acid sequence: CASSPPTLAKNIQYF.

This rearrangement joins TRBV30 to TRBJ1-2; no firm D call. V was clipped by 3 bases and J by 1 base, with 12 bases between them. This CDR3 has 14 amino acids. CDR1 GTSNPN and CDR2 SVGIG come from the germline V gene (reference sequence). The CDR3 is CAWRRQSFNYGYTF. As DNA, the CDR3 is TGTGCCTGGAGGAGGCAGTCATTTAACTATGGCTACACCTTC.